This T cell receptor beta chain was sequenced during a study of blood T cell repertoires in COVID-19. Study-wide context: Sites in the United States, Italy and Spain provided acute and convalescent COVID-19 samples.

Profiled with immunoSEQ multiplex PCR; TCRdb holds only in-frame clones, not every one. The table has under 130,000 clones, approximately 87% seen once. The CDR3 length is 17 residues. With 1 base removed from V and 2 bases from J, the gap between germline ends came to 17 bases. Germline V CDR1 and CDR2: MGHRA, YSYEKL. The sequence was collected from a human donor in a cohort sampled during active or convalescent COVID-19. The sample comprised peripheral blood. The genes are TRBV4-1 and TRBJ2-5; D is perhaps TRBD1 (5 bases). DNA for the CDR3: TGCGCCAGCAGCCAAGGGGGCTCGGTCCTAGTTCAAGAGACCCAGTACTTC. This gives the protein CASSQGGSVLVQETQYF.